This entry lists 29 T cell receptor beta chains sequenced from one sample in a study of T-cell reconstitution after alpha-beta-depleted transplantation in children. Unique molecular identifiers were used in preparing the TCRbeta library. TCRdb passed the PCR reads through MiXCR, listing each CDR3 protein once. Here the sample spans 500,000 to 750,000 distinct CDR3 sequences, over 10% being singletons. Sequencing was performed on PBMCs, mostly from graft donor cells, taken 360 days after TCRalphabeta/CD19-depleted stem cell transplant. Receptors were obtained from a male patient younger than 18 who had a stem cell transplant for acute myeloid leukemia, so the T cells may come from the graft donor.

This clonotype was picked up many times. The DNA for the CDR3 is TGCAGTGCTAACTCCCAGGACTGGAACACCGGGGAGCTGTTTTTT. It translates to CSANSQDWNTGELFF. The rearrangement links TRBV20-1 to TRBJ2-2, with TRBD2 as a possible D gene (5 bases). V lost 4 bases to trimming and J lost 1 base, with 13 bases between them. This CDR3 region has 15 residues. Germline V gene lookup returns CDR1 DFQATT and CDR2 SNEGSKA (reference sequence).

The chain is built from TRBV25-1 and TRBJ1-4; no definite D call. CDR3 length equals 16 residues. V lost 3 bases, J lost 7 bases, and 18 bases lay in between. CDR1 is MGHDK and CDR2 is SYGVNS in the germline V gene. CDR3 loop: CASSDRLFGNGEKLFF. CDR3 DNA sequence: TGTGCCAGCAGTGACAGGTTGTTCGGGAACGGTGAAAAACTGTTTTTT.

This clonotype was seen only a few times. This chain joins TRBV5-1 and TRBJ2-1; perhaps TRBD2 as D (6 bases). The CDR3 covers 18 residues. V was cut by 3 bases and J by 2 bases, with 21 bases left in between. The germline V gene has CDR1 SGHRS and CDR2 YFSETQ. In DNA, the CDR3 is TGCGCCAGCAGCTCCCGCTCGTGGAGCGGGTACCCCTACAATGAGCAGTTCTTC. As protein: CASSSRSWSGYPYNEQFF.

This clonotype was picked up many times. This chain uses TRBV12-3 or TRBV12-4 with TRBJ2-5; D might be TRBD2 (6 bases). Trimming left V 3 bases short and J 5 bases short, with 16 bases between. This CDR3 is built from 15 residues. The CDR3 DNA reads as TGTGCCAGCAGTTTTCCCGGAGGCAGCGGGGAGACCCAGTACTTC. Translation gives CASSFPGGSGETQYF.

The genes are TRBV6-2 or TRBV6-3 and TRBJ2-2, with a possible D match to TRBD2 (5 bases). Trimming left V 0 bases short and J 1 base short, with 9 bases between. Germline values: CDR1 MNHEY, CDR2 SVGEGT. This CDR3 has 16 residues. CDR3 bases: TGTGCCAGCAGTTACTCCGGACTTTTGAACACCGGGGAGCTGTTTTTT. Its translation is CASSYSGLLNTGELFF.

There are a few counts of this clonotype. The rearrangement links TRBV5-6 to TRBJ1-1; possibly TRBD1 for D (6 bases). V lost 1 base, J lost 0 bases, and 16 bases lay in between. This CDR3 spans 17 amino acids. Germline-derived CDR1 and CDR2 are SGHDT and YYEEEE. In DNA, the CDR3 is TGTGCCAGCAGCTTGATCCGGACAGTGATCATGAACACTGAAGCTTTCTTT. Translation gives CASSLIRTVIMNTEAFF. Looking up the rest from reference TRBV5-6 and TRBJ1-1 gives the full variable domain: DAGVTQSPTHLIKTRGQQVTLRCSPKSGHDTVSWYQQALGQGPQFIFQYYEEEERQRGNFPDRFSGHQFPNYSSELNVNALLLGDSALYLCASSLIRTVIMNTEAFFGQGTRLTVV.

J is TRBJ2-5 and V is TRBV21-1; the table's D call of TRBD1 was not tested on the DNA. TRBV21-1 is assigned pseudogene status. The CDR3 spans 16 residues. The CDR3 is CASSKRGGVPQETQYF. As DNA, the CDR3 is TGTGCCAGCAGCAAACGGGGCGGGGTGCCCCAAGAGACCCAGTACTTC.

This clonotype was seen at least ten times. V gene TRBV5-1 combines with J gene TRBJ2-1; 8 bases are shared with TRBD1. Germline CDR1 SGHRS, CDR2 YFSETQ. The CDR3 is 14 residues long. The V and J ends lost 0 bases and 4 bases, in that order; junction bases with no gene match: 0. The CDR3 region has the DNA TGCGCCAGCAGCTTGGGACAGGGGTACAATGAGCAGTTCTTC. Translation gives CASSLGQGYNEQFF.

The chain links TRBV29-1 to TRBJ2-1, with D perhaps matching TRBD2 (5 bases). CDR1 and CDR2 (germline): SQVTM, ANQGSEA. V lost 0 bases and J 8 bases, leaving 14 bases between the germline ends. The CDR3 contains 14 residues. CDR3 coding DNA: TGCAGCGTTGAAGACAGAGGGCCCTCCGATGAGCAGTTCTTC. Its translation is CSVEDRGPSDEQFF.

The chain links TRBV20-1 to TRBJ2-5, with 14 bases aligning to TRBD2. Germline V gives CDR1 DFQATT, CDR2 SNEGSKA (reference sequence). The CDR3 loop spans 17 amino acids. The J segment lost 1 base and the V segment lost 5 bases, leaving 9 bases of the junction unmatched. In DNA form, the CDR3 reads TGCAGTGCTTCTGGGACTAGCGGGAGCCTAGCCCAAGAGACCCAGTACTTC. It encodes CSASGTSGSLAQETQYF.

This clonotype was recorded a few times. The genes are TRBV11-2 and TRBJ2-6; unclear D gene. The length of the CDR3 is 16 residues. Trimming took 1 base from V and 4 from J, leaving 11 bases between them. The germline CDR1 and CDR2 sequences are SGHAT and FQNNGV. CDR3 amino acids: CASSLGFAMGANVLTF. The CDR3 DNA reads TGTGCCAGCAGCTTAGGGTTTGCTATGGGGGCCAACGTCCTGACTTTC.

This clonotype showed up many times. The rearrangement uses TRBV28 and TRBJ2-7; 9 bases are a match to TRBD2. Germline V gene sequence: CDR1 MDHEN, CDR2 SYDVKM. The CDR3 spans 14 residues. With 6 bases clipped from V and 4 bases from J, the junction kept 7 bases outside the gene matches. For the CDR3, the DNA is TGTGCCAGCAGGGCCGCGGGAGGGCAGTACGAGCAGTACTTC. Encoded protein: CASRAAGGQYEQYF. The full variable domain, completed using reference TRBV28 and TRBJ2-7, is DVKVTQSSRYLVKRTGEKVFLECVQDMDHENMFWYRQDPGLGLRLIYFSYDVKMKEKGDIPEGYSVSREKKERFSLILESASTNQTSMYLCASRAAGGQYEQYFGPGTRLTVT.

The chain uses TRBV29-1 and TRBJ2-7; no clear D gene. The V gene lost 4 bases and the J gene lost 0 bases, with 10 bases spanning the gap. The CDR3 is 13 residues long. Germline V gives CDR1 SQVTM, CDR2 ANQGSEA. The chain's CDR3 is CSVGSIVSYEQYF. In DNA, the CDR3 is TGCAGCGTTGGGTCCATTGTCTCCTACGAGCAGTACTTC.

Note on this clonotype: The junction shows a germline mismatch at one end, possibly a read error. The genes are TRBV18 and TRBJ2-5, with TRBD2 matching over 8 bases. Germline lookup yields CDR1 KGHSH and CDR2 LQKENI. The CDR3 length is 16 residues. The DNA of the CDR3 is TGTGCCAGCTCACCACCGCTAGCGGGCCCTCAAGGGACCCAGTACTTC. Translation gives CASSPPLAGPQGTQYF.

This clonotype has ten or more counts. This rearrangement joins TRBV29-1 to TRBJ2-5, with unresolved D. The CDR3 runs to 10 residues. V lost 7 bases to trimming and J lost 5 bases, with 8 bases between them. CDR1 and CDR2 (germline): SQVTM, ANQGSEA. For the CDR3, the DNA is TGCAGCGGTGGTGGGGAGACCCAGTACTTC. This sequence encodes CSGGGETQYF.

This clonotype has at least ten counts. The chain carries TRBV25-1 and TRBJ2-7, with 12 positions matching TRBD2. Germline CDR1 and CDR2: MGHDK and SYGVNS. Trimming took 7 bases from V and 6 from J; bases not matched to a gene: 7. There are 14 residues in the CDR3. The CDR3 DNA is TGTGCCAGCACATTGACTAGCGGGAGTGTCGAGCAGTACTTC. Amino acids: CASTLTSGSVEQYF.

There are many counts of this clonotype. This chain links TRBV7-2 with TRBJ2-7; D call uncertain. The germline gives CDR1 SGHTA, CDR2 FQGNSA. Trimming pared 5 bases from V and 1 base from J, leaving 12 bases between. The CDR3 length is 14 residues. CDR3 nucleotide sequence: TGTGCCAGCAGCGGAAACGGCCAATCCTACGAGCAGTACTTC. Residues: CASSGNGQSYEQYF.

This clonotype has only a few counts. The chain recombines TRBV18 with TRBJ1-1, with 8 bases identical to TRBD1. V was pared by 2 bases and J by 4 bases, with 9 bases of the junction left unmatched. The germline V gene has CDR1 KGHSH and CDR2 LQKENI. The CDR3 extends over 16 amino acids. The CDR3 loop reads CASSPTTGGVLTEAFF. In DNA, the CDR3 is TGTGCCAGCTCACCAACAACAGGGGGGGTCCTCACTGAAGCTTTCTTT.

In this sample, this clonotype turned up a few times. The genes are TRBV11-2 and TRBJ2-3; the match to TRBD2 covers 11 bases. The CDR3 is 15 residues long. The germline V gene encodes CDR1 SGHAT and CDR2 FQNNGV. Trimming took 3 bases from V and 8 from J; bases not matched to a gene: 7. The CDR3 spells CASSFIAGGPGTQYF. The CDR3 nucleotides are TGTGCCAGCAGCTTTATAGCGGGAGGGCCGGGTACGCAGTATTTT.

This chain links TRBV29-1 with TRBJ2-7, with 11 bases aligning to TRBD1. Germline V gene lookup returns CDR1 SQVTM and CDR2 ANQGSEA. This CDR3 has 17 amino acids. The trim removed 4 bases at V and 2 bases at J, leaving 13 bases unmatched. In nucleotides, the CDR3 is TGCAGCGTTGGAGGGGGTGTCAGGACAGGGGGCGCCTACGAGCAGTACTTC. It translates to CSVGGGVRTGGAYEQYF.

This clonotype was recorded many times. The V call is TRBV10-3, the J call TRBJ1-1; D may be TRBD1 (5 bases). This CDR3 contains 13 residues. Trimming removed 4 bases at V and 1 base at J, with 7 bases between. CDR1 is ENHRY and CDR2 is SYGVKD in the germline V gene. CDR3 sequence reads: CAISVGTNTEAFF. The CDR3 DNA reads as TGTGCCATCAGTGTAGGGACGAACACTGAAGCTTTCTTT.

This clonotype was counted only a few times. The chain has TRBV19 and TRBJ2-7, with no clear D. V shed 4 bases and J shed 0 bases, with 16 bases lying between them. The CDR3 contains 16 residues. The germline V gene encodes CDR1 LNHDA and CDR2 SQIVND (reference sequence). CDR3 residues: CASSTFPGGNSYEQYF. In nucleotides, the CDR3 is TGTGCCAGTAGTACCTTCCCGGGCGGCAACTCCTACGAGCAGTACTTC.

The chain recombines TRBV7-9 with TRBJ1-1; 7 nucleotides line up with TRBD1. Germline V gene data show CDR1 as SEHNR and CDR2 as FQNEAQ (reference sequence). Unmatched junction bases numbered 6, after V lost 5 bases and J lost 6 bases. The CDR3 consists of 13 residues. CDR3 DNA: TGTGCCAGCAGCGTACAGGGGTTCCCTGAAGCTTTCTTT. Encoded protein: CASSVQGFPEAFF.

Only a few counts were recorded for this clonotype. This rearrangement joins TRBV5-1 to TRBJ1-5; the match to TRBD1 covers 9 bases. The junction had 5 bases not matched to a gene; V was cut back by 0 bases and J by 7 bases. Germline V lookup: CDR1 SGHRS, CDR2 YFSETQ. The CDR3 consists of 15 residues. CDR3 DNA sequence: TGCGCCAGCAGCTTGGACACAGGGGGCGGGCAGCCCCAGCATTTT. Its translation: CASSLDTGGGQPQHF.

V is TRBV29-1 and J is TRBJ2-1; D is unclear. The CDR3 has 11 residues. Looked up from germline, CDR1 is SQVTM and CDR2 is ANQGSEA. Trimming removed 0 bases at V and 3 bases at J, with 0 bases between. The chain's CDR3 is CSVEDYNEQFF. CDR3 coding DNA: TGCAGCGTTGAAGACTACAATGAGCAGTTCTTC.

There are a few counts of this clonotype. V gene TRBV20-1 combines with J gene TRBJ2-5; TRBD2 is a possible D gene (6 bases). Germline assignment: CDR1 DFQATT and CDR2 SNEGSKA (reference sequence). CDR3 size: 15 residues. V lost 7 bases and J 0 bases, leaving 18 bases between the germline ends. This CDR3 reads CSGGRKGLNQETQYF. The CDR3 bases are TGCAGTGGGGGACGGAAGGGACTTAACCAAGAGACCCAGTACTTC.

This clonotype was picked up a small number of times. The chain uses TRBV20-1 and TRBJ2-3; 7 nucleotides line up with TRBD2. Trimming removed 5 bases from V and 2 bases from J; junction bases left unmatched: 10. Germline values: CDR1 DFQATT, CDR2 SNEGSKA (reference sequence). The CDR3 spans 15 residues. The chain's CDR3 is CSAVAGTTNTDTQYF. CDR3 coding DNA: TGCAGTGCTGTTGCCGGGACTACCAACACAGATACGCAGTATTTT.

The V gene is TRBV12-3 or TRBV12-4, the J gene TRBJ2-1, with 9 bases matching TRBD2. This CDR3 region has 11 residues. The DNA of the CDR3 is TGTGCGGTAGCGGGAGTAGGTGAGCAGTTCTTC. It yields the protein CAVAGVGEQFF.

This clonotype was observed many times. The chain joins TRBV5-1 to TRBJ2-3; D unclear. Germline loops: CDR1 SGHRS, CDR2 YFSETQ. The CDR3 runs to 12 residues. With 5 bases removed from V and 5 bases from J, the gap between germline ends came to 9 bases. In DNA form, the CDR3 reads TGCGCCAGCAGAAGTTTAAGAGATACGCAGTATTTT. Protein sequence: CASRSLRDTQYF.